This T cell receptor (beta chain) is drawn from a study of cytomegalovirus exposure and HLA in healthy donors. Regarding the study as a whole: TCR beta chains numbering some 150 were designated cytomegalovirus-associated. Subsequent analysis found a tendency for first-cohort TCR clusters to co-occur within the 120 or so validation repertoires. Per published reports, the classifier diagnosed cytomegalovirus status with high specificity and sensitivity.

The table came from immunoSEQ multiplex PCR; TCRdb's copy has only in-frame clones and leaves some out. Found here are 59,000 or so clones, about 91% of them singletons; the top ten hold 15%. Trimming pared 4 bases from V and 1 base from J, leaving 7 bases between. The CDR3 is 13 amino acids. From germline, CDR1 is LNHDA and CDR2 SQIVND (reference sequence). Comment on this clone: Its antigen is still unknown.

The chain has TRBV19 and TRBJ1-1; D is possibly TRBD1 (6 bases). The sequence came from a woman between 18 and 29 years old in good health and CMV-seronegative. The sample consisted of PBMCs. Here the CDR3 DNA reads TGTGCCAGTAGTACGACAGGGAACACTGAAGCTTTCTTT. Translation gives CASSTTGNTEAFF.